This record covers a single TCR beta chain. In the study's own analysis: Reference gene primer amplification gave nucleated cell count estimates. The protocol was immunoSEQ multiplex PCR, while the TCRdb copy is restricted to in-frame clones and leaves out a portion. The DNA gave D and trimming, while V, J and clone size come from that table. The sample gives hundreds of thousands of clones, 75% to 90% of which show up once; approximately 4.2% is in the top ten. This entry comes from a study of blood T cell repertoires in COVID-19. In the study overall: Researchers got acute and convalescent COVID-19 samples from the United States, Italy and Spain. The cDNA or gDNA used as material had been derived from T cells, B-cell-depleted T cells, or PBMCs.

Germline V gives CDR1 LGHDT, CDR2 YNNKEL (reference sequence). This CDR3 comprises 12 residues. Between the trimmed V and J ends, which lost 4 bases and 8 bases, there was a span of 11 bases. The sample comprised peripheral blood. V usage is TRBV3-1 (or the pseudogene TRBV3-2) and J usage is TRBJ1-2; the D is unclear. The clonotype comes from a man in his forties or fifties with acute or convalescent COVID-19. The CDR3 region is CASSRRESGYTF. The CDR3, as DNA: TGTGCCAGCAGCCGTAGGGAGAGCGGCTACACCTTC.